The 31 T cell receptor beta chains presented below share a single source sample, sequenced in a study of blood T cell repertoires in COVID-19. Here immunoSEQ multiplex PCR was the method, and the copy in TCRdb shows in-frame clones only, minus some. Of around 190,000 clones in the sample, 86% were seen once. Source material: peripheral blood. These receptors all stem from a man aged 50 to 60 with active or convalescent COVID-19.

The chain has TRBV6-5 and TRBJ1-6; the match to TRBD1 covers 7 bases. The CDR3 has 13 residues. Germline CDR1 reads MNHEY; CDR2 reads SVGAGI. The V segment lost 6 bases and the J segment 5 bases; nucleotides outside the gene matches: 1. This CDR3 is CASRDRDNSPLHF. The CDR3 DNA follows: TGTGCCAGCAGAGACAGGGATAATTCACCCCTCCACTTT.

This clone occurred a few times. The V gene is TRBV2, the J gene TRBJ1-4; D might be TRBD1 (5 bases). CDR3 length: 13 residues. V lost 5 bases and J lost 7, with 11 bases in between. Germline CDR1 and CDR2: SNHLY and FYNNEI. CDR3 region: CASSPWGGEKLFF. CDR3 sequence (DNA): TGTGCCAGCAGTCCTTGGGGGGGTGAAAAACTGTTTTTT.

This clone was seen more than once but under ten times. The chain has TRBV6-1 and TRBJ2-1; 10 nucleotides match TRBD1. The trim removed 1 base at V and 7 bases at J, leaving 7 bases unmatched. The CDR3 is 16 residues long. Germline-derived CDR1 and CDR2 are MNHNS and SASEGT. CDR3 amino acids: CASSEVVGTGENEQFF. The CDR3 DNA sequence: TGTGCCAGCAGTGAAGTGGTCGGGACAGGGGAAAATGAGCAGTTCTTC.

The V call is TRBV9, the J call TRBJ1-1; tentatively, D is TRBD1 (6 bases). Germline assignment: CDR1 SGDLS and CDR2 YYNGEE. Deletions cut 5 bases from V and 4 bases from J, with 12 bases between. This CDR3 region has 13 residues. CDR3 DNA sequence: TGTGCCAGCAGACAGACCAGGGGCACTGAAGCTTTCTTT. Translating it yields CASRQTRGTEAFF.

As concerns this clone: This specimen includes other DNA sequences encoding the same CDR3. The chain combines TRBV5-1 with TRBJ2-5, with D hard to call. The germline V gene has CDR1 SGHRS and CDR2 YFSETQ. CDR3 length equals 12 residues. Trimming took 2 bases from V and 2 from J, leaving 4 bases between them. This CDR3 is CASSLTQETQYF. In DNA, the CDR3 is TGCGCCAGCAGCTTAACTCAAGAGACCCAGTACTTC.

In DNA form, the CDR3 reads TGTGCCAGCAGATTCTCCGGCTATGGCTACACCTTC. This translates into CASRFSGYGYTF. J is TRBJ1-2 and V is TRBV28, with D unresolved. Between the trimmed V and J ends, which lost 6 bases and 4 bases, there was a span of 9 bases. CDR3 length: 12 residues. CDR1 is MDHEN, CDR2 SYDVKM, per germline.

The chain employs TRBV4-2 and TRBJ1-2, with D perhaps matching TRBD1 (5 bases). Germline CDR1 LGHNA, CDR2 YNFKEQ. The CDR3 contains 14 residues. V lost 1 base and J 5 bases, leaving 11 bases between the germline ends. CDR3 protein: CASSQVDKSYGYTF. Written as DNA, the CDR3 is TGTGCCAGCAGCCAAGTGGACAAATCTTATGGCTACACCTTC.

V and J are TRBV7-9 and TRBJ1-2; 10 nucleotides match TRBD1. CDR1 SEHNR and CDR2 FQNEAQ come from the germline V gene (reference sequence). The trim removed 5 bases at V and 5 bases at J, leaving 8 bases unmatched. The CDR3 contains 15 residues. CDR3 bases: TGTGCCAGCAGCCCACCGGGACAGGGGACTTATGGCTACACCTTC. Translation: CASSPPGQGTYGYTF.

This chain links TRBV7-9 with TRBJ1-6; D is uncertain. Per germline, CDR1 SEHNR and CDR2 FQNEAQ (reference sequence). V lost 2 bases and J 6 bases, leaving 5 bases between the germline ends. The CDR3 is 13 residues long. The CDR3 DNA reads TGTGCCAGCAGCTTAACATCTAATTCACCCCTCCACTTT. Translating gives CASSLTSNSPLHF. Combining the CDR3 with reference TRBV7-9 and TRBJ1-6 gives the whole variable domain DTGVSQNPRHKITKRGQNVTFRCDPISEHNRLYWYRQTLGQGPEFLTYFQNEAQLEKSRLLSDRFSAERPKGSFSTLEIQRTEQGDSAMYLCASSLTSNSPLHFGNGTRLTVT.

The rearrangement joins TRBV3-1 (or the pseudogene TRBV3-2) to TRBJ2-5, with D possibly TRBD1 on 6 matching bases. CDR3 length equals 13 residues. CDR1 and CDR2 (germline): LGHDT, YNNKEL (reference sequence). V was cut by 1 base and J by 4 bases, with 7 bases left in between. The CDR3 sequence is CASSQVDRETQYF. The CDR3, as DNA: TGTGCCAGCAGCCAAGTGGACAGAGAGACCCAGTACTTC.

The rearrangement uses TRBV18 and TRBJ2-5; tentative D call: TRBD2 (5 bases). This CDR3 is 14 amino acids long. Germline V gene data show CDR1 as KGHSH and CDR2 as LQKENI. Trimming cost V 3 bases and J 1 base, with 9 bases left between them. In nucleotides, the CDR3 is TGTGCCAGCTCACCGACCGGGATCCAAGAGACCCAGTACTTC. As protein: CASSPTGIQETQYF. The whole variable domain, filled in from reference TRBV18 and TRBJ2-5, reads NAGVMQNPRHLVRRRGQEARLRCSPMKGHSHVYWYRQLPEEGLKFMVYLQKENIIDESGMPKERFSAEFPKEGPSILRIQQVVRGDSAAYFCASSPTGIQETQYFGPGTRLLVL.

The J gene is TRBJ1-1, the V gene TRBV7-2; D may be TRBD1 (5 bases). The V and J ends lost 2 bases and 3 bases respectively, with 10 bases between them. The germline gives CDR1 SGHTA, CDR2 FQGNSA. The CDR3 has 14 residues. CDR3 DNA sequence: TGTGCCAGCAGCTTAAAGCCGACAGACACTGAAGCTTTCTTT. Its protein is CASSLKPTDTEAFF.

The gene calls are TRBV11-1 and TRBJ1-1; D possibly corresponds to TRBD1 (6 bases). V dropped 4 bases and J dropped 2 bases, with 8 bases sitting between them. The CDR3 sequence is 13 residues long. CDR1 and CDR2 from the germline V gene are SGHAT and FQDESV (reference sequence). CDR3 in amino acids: CASSSDRNTEAFF. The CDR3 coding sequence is TGTGCCAGCAGCTCGGACAGAAACACTGAAGCTTTCTTT.

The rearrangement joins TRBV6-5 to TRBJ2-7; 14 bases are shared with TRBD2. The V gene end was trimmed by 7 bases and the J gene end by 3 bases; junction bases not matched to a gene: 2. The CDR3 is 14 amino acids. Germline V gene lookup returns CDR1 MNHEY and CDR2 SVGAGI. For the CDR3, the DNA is TGTGCCAGCACCGGGACTAGCGGGAGCTACGAGCAGTACTTC. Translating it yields CASTGTSGSYEQYF.

CDR3 DNA sequence: TGTGCCAGCAGTGAATTCGGTACTCCCGGTGGCAATCAGCCCCAGCATTTT. Protein sequence: CASSEFGTPGGNQPQHF. The V and J genes are TRBV2 and TRBJ1-5; D not resolved. CDR1 is SNHLY and CDR2 is FYNNEI in the germline V gene. The germline V and J ends were trimmed by 2 bases and 2 bases, with 16 bases remaining between them. This CDR3 is 17 amino acids long.

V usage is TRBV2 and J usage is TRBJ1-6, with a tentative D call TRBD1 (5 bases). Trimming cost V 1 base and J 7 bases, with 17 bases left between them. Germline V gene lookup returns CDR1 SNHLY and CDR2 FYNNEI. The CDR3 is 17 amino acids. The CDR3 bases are TGTGCCAGCAGTGAAGAGAAGGGAAGGGCAGGGAATTCACCCCTCCACTTT. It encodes CASSEEKGRAGNSPLHF.

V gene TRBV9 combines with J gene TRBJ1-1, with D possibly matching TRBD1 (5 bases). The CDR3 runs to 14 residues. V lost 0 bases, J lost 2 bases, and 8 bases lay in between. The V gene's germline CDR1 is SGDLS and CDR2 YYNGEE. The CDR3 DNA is TGTGCCAGCAGCGTAGCCGACAGAAACACTGAAGCTTTCTTT. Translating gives CASSVADRNTEAFF.

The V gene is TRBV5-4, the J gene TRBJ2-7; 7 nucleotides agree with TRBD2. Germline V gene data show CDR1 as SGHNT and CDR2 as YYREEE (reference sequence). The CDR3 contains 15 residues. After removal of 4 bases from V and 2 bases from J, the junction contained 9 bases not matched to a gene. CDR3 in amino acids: CASSPGGGDPYEQYF. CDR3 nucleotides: TGTGCCAGCAGCCCGGGAGGAGGGGATCCCTACGAGCAGTACTTC.

DNA of the CDR3: TGCGCCAGCAGCCCACCAACGGGGATCCAGCCCCAGCATTTT. This gives the protein CASSPPTGIQPQHF. The V gene is TRBV4-1, the J gene TRBJ1-5; D is unclear. Germline CDR1 and CDR2: MGHRA and YSYEKL. V dropped 4 bases and J dropped 7 bases, with 14 bases sitting between them. CDR3 length: 14 residues.

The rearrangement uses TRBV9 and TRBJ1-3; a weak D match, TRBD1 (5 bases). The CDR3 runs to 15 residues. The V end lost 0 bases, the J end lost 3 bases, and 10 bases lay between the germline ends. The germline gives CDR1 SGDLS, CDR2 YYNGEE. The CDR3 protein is CASSVGEGNGNTIYF. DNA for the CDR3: TGTGCCAGCAGCGTAGGGGAGGGGAATGGAAACACCATATATTTT.

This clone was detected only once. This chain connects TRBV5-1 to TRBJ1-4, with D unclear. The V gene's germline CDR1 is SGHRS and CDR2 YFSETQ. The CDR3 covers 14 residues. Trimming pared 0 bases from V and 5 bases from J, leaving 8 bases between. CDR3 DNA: TGCGCCAGCAGCTTGGCCCAGGTGAATGAAAAACTGTTTTTT. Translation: CASSLAQVNEKLFF.

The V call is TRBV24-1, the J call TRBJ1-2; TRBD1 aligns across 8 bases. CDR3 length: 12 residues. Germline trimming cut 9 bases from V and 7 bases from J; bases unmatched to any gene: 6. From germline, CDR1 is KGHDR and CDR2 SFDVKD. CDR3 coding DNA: TGTGCCACCGGGAATGACAGGGGTGGCTACACCTTC. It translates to CATGNDRGGYTF.

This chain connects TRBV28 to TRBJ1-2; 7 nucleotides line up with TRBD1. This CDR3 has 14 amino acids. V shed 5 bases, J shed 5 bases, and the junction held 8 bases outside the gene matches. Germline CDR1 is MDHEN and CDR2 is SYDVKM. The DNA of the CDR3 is TGTGCCAGCAGTCGACAACAGGGGAGGTATGGCTACACCTTC. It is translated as CASSRQQGRYGYTF.

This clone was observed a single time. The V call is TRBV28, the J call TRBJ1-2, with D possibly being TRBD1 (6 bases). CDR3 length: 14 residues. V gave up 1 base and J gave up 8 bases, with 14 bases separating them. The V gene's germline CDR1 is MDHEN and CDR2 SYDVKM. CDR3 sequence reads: CASSLSGGALGYTF. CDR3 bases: TGTGCCAGCAGTTTATCGGGGGGGGCGCTAGGCTACACCTTC.

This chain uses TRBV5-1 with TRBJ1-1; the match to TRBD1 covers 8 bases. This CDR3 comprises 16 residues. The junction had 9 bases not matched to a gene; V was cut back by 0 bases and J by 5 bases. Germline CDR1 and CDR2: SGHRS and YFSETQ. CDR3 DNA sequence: TGCGCCAGCAGCTTGGACGCACAGGGGGTAGGGACTGAAGCTTTCTTT. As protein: CASSLDAQGVGTEAFF.

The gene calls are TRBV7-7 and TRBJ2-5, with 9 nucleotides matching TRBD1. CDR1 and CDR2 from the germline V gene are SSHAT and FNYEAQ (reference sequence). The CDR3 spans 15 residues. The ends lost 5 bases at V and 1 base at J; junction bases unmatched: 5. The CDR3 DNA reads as TGTGCCAGCAGCCTGACAGGGGGTCGCCAAGAGACCCAGTACTTC. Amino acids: CASSLTGGRQETQYF.

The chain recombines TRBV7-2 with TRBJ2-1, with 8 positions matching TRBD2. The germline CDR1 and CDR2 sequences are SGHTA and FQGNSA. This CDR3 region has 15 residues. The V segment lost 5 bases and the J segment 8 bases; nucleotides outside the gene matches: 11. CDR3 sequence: CASSPQRGYGYEQFF. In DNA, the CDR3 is TGTGCCAGCAGCCCCCAGCGGGGGTATGGGTATGAGCAGTTCTTC. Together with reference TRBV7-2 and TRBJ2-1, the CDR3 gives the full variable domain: GAGVSQSPSNKVTEKGKDVELRCDPISGHTALYWYRQSLGQGLEFLIYFQGNSAPDKSGLPSDRFSAERTGGSVSTLTIQRTQQEDSAVYLCASSPQRGYGYEQFFGPGTRLTVL.

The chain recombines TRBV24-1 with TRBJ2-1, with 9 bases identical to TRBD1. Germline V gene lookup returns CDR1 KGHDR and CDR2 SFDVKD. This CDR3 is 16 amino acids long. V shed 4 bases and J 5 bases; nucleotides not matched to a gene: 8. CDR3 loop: CATSDTGTGWNNEQFF. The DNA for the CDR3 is TGTGCCACCAGTGACACCGGGACAGGGTGGAACAATGAGCAGTTCTTC.

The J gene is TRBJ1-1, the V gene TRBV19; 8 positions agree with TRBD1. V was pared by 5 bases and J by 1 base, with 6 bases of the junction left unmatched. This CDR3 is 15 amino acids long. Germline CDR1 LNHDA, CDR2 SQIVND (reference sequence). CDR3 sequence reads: CASSPRTGWNTEAFF. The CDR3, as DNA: TGTGCCAGTAGTCCGCGGACAGGGTGGAACACTGAAGCTTTCTTT.

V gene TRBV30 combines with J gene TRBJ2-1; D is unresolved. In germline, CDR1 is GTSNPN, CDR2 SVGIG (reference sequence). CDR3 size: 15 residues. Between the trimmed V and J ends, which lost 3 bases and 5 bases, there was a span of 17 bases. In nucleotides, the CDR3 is TGTGCCTGGAGAGGTAGGCCACTATCTCACAATGAGCAGTTCTTC. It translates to CAWRGRPLSHNEQFF.

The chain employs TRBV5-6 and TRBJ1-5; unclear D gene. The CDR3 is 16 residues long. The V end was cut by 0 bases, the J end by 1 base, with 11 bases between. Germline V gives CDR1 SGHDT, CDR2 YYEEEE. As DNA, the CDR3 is TGTGCCAGCAGCTTGGGGTCTCGGTTGAGCAATCAGCCCCAGCATTTT. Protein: CASSLGSRLSNQPQHF.